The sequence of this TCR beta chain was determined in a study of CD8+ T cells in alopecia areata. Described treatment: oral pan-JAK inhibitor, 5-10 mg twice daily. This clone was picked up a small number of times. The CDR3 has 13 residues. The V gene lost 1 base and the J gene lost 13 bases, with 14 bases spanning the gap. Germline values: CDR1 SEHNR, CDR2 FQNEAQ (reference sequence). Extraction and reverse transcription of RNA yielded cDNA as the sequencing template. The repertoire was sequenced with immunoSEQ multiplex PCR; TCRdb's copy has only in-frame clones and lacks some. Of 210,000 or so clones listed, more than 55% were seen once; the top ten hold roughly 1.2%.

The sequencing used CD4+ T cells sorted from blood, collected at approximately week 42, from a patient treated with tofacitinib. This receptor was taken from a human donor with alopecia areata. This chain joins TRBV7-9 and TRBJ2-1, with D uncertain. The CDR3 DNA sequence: TGTGCCAGCAGCTTAGGGGAACAAGGACCCCAGTTCTTC. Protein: CASSLGEQGPQFF.